In its sample, the clone carrying this T cell receptor (beta chain) was seen a few times. Its target is not known. Use of 60 Vbeta and 13 Jbeta primers characterized the PCR. Assay: immunoSEQ multiplex PCR; the TCRdb copy retains only in-frame clones and omits some. This table holds about 110,000 clones, 80% to 85% found once. The data were taken from a study of cytomegalovirus exposure and HLA in healthy donors. At the level of the study: T cells numbering around 170 million yielded fewer than 140 million unique TCR beta sequences in an earlier analysis. General study findings and limits: For TCR beta chains, V- and J-gene trimming was later linked to a missense DCLRE1C variant. The investigators catalogued 164 TCR beta chains as cytomegalovirus-associated.

V shed 7 bases and J shed 4 bases, with 13 bases lying between them. Looked up from germline, CDR1 is LNHDA and CDR2 is SQIVND (reference sequence). The CDR3 sequence is 13 residues long. The sample comprised PBMCs. V is TRBV19 and J is TRBJ1-2, with D perhaps TRBD1 (6 bases). This receptor was identified in a woman aged 55-70 years in good health and CMV-seropositive. CDR3 sequence reads: CASKATGPYGYTF. DNA for the CDR3: TGTGCCAGTAAAGCGACAGGCCCCTATGGCTACACCTTC.